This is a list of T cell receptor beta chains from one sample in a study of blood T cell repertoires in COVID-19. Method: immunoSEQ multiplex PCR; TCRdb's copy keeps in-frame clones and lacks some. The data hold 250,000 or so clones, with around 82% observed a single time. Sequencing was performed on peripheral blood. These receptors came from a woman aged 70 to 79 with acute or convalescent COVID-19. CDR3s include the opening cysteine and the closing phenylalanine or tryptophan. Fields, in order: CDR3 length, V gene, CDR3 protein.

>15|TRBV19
CASSIWTELNEKLFF
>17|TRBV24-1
CATSDRRTGGGTDTQYF
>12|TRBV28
CATAFGAQPQHF
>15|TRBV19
CASSITGDRGHEAFF
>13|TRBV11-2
CASSFFGGTEAFF
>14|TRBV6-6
CASSPSWATNEQFF
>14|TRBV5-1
CASSLGTFYNEQFF
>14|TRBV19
CASSIRQGSSPLHF
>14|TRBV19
CASRRAPTNYGYTF
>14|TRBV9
CASSPPGSTDTQYF
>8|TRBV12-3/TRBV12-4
CASVAVLF
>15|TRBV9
CASSALTGPNTEAFF
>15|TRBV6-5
CASGTIDRGGEKLFF
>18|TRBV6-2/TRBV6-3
CASSYTSDRALSNQPQHF
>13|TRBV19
CASSIDLTGMAFF
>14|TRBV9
CASSPPTGRETQYF
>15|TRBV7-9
CASSLALGRGNGYTF
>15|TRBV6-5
CASVNRDRGSQPQHF
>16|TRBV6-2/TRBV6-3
CASSYLPGGMNTEAFF
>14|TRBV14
CASSYRAIGNTIYF
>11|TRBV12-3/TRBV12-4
CASGLVYGYTF
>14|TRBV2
CASSLDRGDYGYTF
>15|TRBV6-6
CASSYSKQGGNEQYF
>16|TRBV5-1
CASSLAGTGGNYGYTF
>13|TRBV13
CASSRGSDYEQYF
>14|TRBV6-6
CASSLTGSDQPQHF
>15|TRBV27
CASSKTGSGNSPLHF
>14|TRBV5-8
CASSRGQGGQPQHF
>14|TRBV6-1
CASSEAAVYHGYTF
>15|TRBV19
CASTGQGPNTGELFF
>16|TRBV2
CASSYNRGQSNEKLFF
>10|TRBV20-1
CSATDYGYTF
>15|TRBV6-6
CASRSSGQGNYGYTF
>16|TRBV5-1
CASSVSTSGSTDTQYF
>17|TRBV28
CASSLSGLPISGNTIYF
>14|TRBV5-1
CASSLDQVGNTIYF
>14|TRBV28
CASSLEGQNEKLFF
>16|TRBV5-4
CASSQGMAGLNYGYTF